This passage covers 28 T cell receptor beta chains from one sample sequenced in a study of blood T cell repertoires in COVID-19. Using immunoSEQ multiplex PCR, the repertoire was profiled, and TCRdb retains in-frame clones only, with some absent. This table has about 240,000 clones, over 75% appearing once. Sequencing was done on a sample of peripheral blood. All receptors derive from a man aged 30 to 39 who had recovered from COVID-19.

The chain joins TRBV27 to TRBJ1-2; 7 bases agree with TRBD1. Trimming cost V 5 bases and J 9 bases; bases outside gene matches: 9. The CDR3 loop spans 13 amino acids. CDR1 is MNHEY and CDR2 is SMNVEV in the germline V gene (reference sequence). CDR3 DNA sequence: TGTGCCAGCAGTCCGACAGGGTTTACTCGCTACACCTTC. Protein: CASSPTGFTRYTF.

The J gene is TRBJ2-7, the V gene TRBV2; 8 nucleotides agree with TRBD2. V was pared by 2 bases and J by 3 bases, with 9 bases of the junction left unmatched. CDR1 SNHLY and CDR2 FYNNEI come from the germline V gene. The CDR3 totals 16 residues. The DNA of the CDR3 is TGTGCCAGCAGTGAATCGAGTGCTAGCGGGTTCTACGAGCAGTACTTC. The encoded protein is CASSESSASGFYEQYF.

The chain uses TRBV2 and TRBJ2-1; D perhaps matches TRBD2 (6 bases). The CDR3 is 14 amino acids. V was shortened by 4 bases and J by 0 bases, with 7 bases between the two germline ends. Germline V gives CDR1 SNHLY, CDR2 FYNNEI. CDR3 bases: TGTGCCAGCAGTGGGGACTTCTCCTACAATGAGCAGTTCTTC. It is translated as CASSGDFSYNEQFF.

The chain links TRBV7-9 to TRBJ2-3; a weak D match, TRBD1 (6 bases). V was cut by 1 base and J by 4 bases, with 12 bases left in between. CDR1 and CDR2 from the germline V gene are SEHNR and FQNEAQ (reference sequence). This CDR3 is built from 15 residues. As DNA, the CDR3 is TGTGCCAGCAGCTTAGGAGGGGGTCATGCAGATACGCAGTATTTT. It encodes CASSLGGGHADTQYF.

The CDR3 coding sequence is TGTGCCAGCAGTTACTCGACAGACGGTAACTATGGCTACACCTTC. Its translation: CASSYSTDGNYGYTF. The genes are TRBV6-5 and TRBJ1-2; a weak D match, TRBD1 (5 bases). The CDR3 loop spans 15 amino acids. CDR1 MNHEY and CDR2 SVGAGI come from the germline V gene. The germline V and J ends were trimmed by 0 bases and 1 base, with 9 bases remaining between them.

This sequence joins TRBV3-1 (or the pseudogene TRBV3-2) and TRBJ1-6; D might be TRBD1 (6 bases). This CDR3 has 13 residues. Germline V gene sequence: CDR1 LGHDT, CDR2 YNNKEL (reference sequence). Trimming took 5 bases from V and 9 from J, leaving 11 bases between them. The chain's CDR3 is CASSAVGASPLHF. The CDR3 DNA reads TGTGCCAGCAGCGCCGTGGGGGCTTCACCCCTCCACTTT.

The chain employs TRBV27 and TRBJ2-5; D remains unclear. Germline values: CDR1 MNHEY, CDR2 SMNVEV (reference sequence). V lost 5 bases, J lost 5 bases, and 18 bases lay in between. The CDR3 has 15 amino acids. The CDR3 spells CASSAGILESETQYF. The DNA for the CDR3 is TGTGCCAGCAGTGCCGGAATCCTAGAGAGTGAGACCCAGTACTTC.

The sample holds a few counts of this clone. The J gene is TRBJ2-3, the V gene TRBV4-2; D possibly corresponds to TRBD2 (7 bases). This CDR3 comprises 17 residues. Germline CDR1 reads LGHNA; CDR2 reads YNFKEQ. Trimming shortened V by 3 bases and J by 2 bases, and 18 bases separated the two germline ends. CDR3 residues: CASSHGSGGGPTDTQYF. The CDR3 DNA sequence: TGTGCCAGCAGCCATGGCTCTGGCGGGGGCCCCACAGATACGCAGTATTTT.

The chain combines TRBV9 with TRBJ2-1; 7 nucleotides match TRBD1. Germline CDR1 SGDLS, CDR2 YYNGEE. The trim removed 4 bases at V and 6 bases at J, leaving 10 bases unmatched. The CDR3 is 15 amino acids. The CDR3 loop reads CASSIDRDSGNEQFF. The CDR3 region has the DNA TGTGCCAGCAGCATAGACAGGGATTCCGGCAATGAGCAGTTCTTC.

This rearrangement joins TRBV29-1 to TRBJ1-1; D is perhaps TRBD1 (5 bases). The CDR3 has 13 amino acids. Germline CDR1 reads SQVTM; CDR2 reads ANQGSEA. V was clipped by 4 bases and J by 0 bases, with 9 bases between them. The chain's CDR3 is CSVVTVVNTEAFF. CDR3 coding DNA: TGCAGCGTTGTGACAGTGGTGAACACTGAAGCTTTCTTT.

The chain recombines TRBV2 with TRBJ1-3; tentative D call: TRBD1 (5 bases). Trimming removed 3 bases at V and 6 bases at J, with 9 bases between. The CDR3 loop spans 13 amino acids. Germline CDR1 is SNHLY and CDR2 is FYNNEI. CDR3 sequence reads: CASSDRVKNTIYF. CDR3 nucleotides: TGTGCCAGCAGTGACAGGGTAAAAAACACCATATATTTT.

The rearrangement uses TRBV18 and TRBJ2-7; 12 positions agree with TRBD1. Germline CDR1 KGHSH, CDR2 LQKENI. This CDR3 contains 16 residues. With V trimmed by 3 bases and J by 3 bases, 6 bases remained unmatched. The CDR3 coding sequence is TGTGCCAGCTCACCGGGACAGGGGGCATTCCACTACGAGCAGTACTTC. Its translation: CASSPGQGAFHYEQYF.

The chain recombines TRBV2 with TRBJ2-5, with D perhaps TRBD1 (6 bases). Trimming took 4 bases from V and 4 from J, leaving 16 bases between them. This CDR3 region has 15 residues. Germline V gives CDR1 SNHLY, CDR2 FYNNEI. In DNA, the CDR3 is TGTGCCAGCAGTGCGGTTTGGGGGCCCCGAGAGACCCAGTACTTC. This translates into CASSAVWGPRETQYF. Combining the CDR3 with reference TRBV2 and TRBJ2-5 gives the whole variable domain EPEVTQTPSHQVTQMGQEVILRCVPISNHLYFYWYRQILGQKVEFLVSFYNNEISEKSEIFDDQFSVERPDGSNFTLKIRSTKLEDSAMYFCASSAVWGPRETQYFGPGTRLLVL.

V usage is TRBV7-6 and J usage is TRBJ1-3; possibly TRBD1 for D (6 bases). Trimming cost V 4 bases and J 0 bases, with 13 bases left between them. Germline CDR1 SGHVS, CDR2 FNYEAQ. This CDR3 comprises 16 residues. The DNA of the CDR3 is TGTGCCAGCAGCTCCTCCGGGGGGCACTCTGGAAACACCATATATTTT. This encodes CASSSSGGHSGNTIYF.

This chain connects TRBV5-4 to TRBJ2-7, with D perhaps TRBD1 (7 bases). The CDR3 runs to 15 residues. The V gene lost 4 bases and the J gene lost 0 bases, with 14 bases spanning the gap. CDR1 is SGHNT and CDR2 is YYREEE in the germline V gene (reference sequence). The CDR3 loop reads CASSPGGTASYEQYF. DNA of the CDR3: TGTGCCAGCAGCCCTGGCGGGACAGCCTCCTACGAGCAGTACTTC.

The chain recombines TRBV10-3 with TRBJ1-5; TRBD1 agrees at 7 bases. Looked up from germline, CDR1 is ENHRY and CDR2 is SYGVKD. The CDR3 is 13 residues long. V was clipped by 10 bases and J by 7 bases; unmatched bases: 10. The CDR3: CATSGTDGQPQHF. The DNA for the CDR3 is TGTGCCACCTCCGGGACAGACGGCCAGCCCCAGCATTTT.

This clone was observed a single time. The rearrangement links TRBV2 to TRBJ2-1; TRBD2 agrees at 13 bases. Germline V gene sequence: CDR1 SNHLY, CDR2 FYNNEI. The CDR3 covers 19 residues. The J segment lost 0 bases and the V segment lost 2 bases, leaving 7 bases of the junction unmatched. The CDR3 nucleotides read TGTGCCAGCAGTGAAAATGGACTAGCGGGGGTTATCTCCTACAATGAGCAGTTCTTC. Its protein product is CASSENGLAGVISYNEQFF. Together with reference TRBV2 and TRBJ2-1, the CDR3 gives the full variable domain: EPEVTQTPSHQVTQMGQEVILRCVPISNHLYFYWYRQILGQKVEFLVSFYNNEISEKSEIFDDQFSVERPDGSNFTLKIRSTKLEDSAMYFCASSENGLAGVISYNEQFFGPGTRLTVL.

The rearrangement uses TRBV28 and TRBJ1-2, with D unclear. Germline CDR1 is MDHEN and CDR2 is SYDVKM. The ends were cut back, 1 base at V and 4 bases at J, with 7 bases in the middle. This CDR3 contains 13 residues. The CDR3 loop is CASSLSGFYGYTF. In DNA form, the CDR3 reads TGTGCCAGCAGTTTATCGGGTTTCTATGGCTACACCTTC.

The chain has TRBV29-1 and TRBJ2-5; 8 bases are shared with TRBD2. The CDR3 extends over 14 amino acids. The J segment lost 4 bases and the V segment lost 7 bases, leaving 11 bases of the junction unmatched. CDR1 is SQVTM and CDR2 is ANQGSEA in the germline V gene. CDR3 nucleotides: TGCAGCGCCCCTAGGTGGGCGGGGGGAGAGACCCAGTACTTC. Amino acids: CSAPRWAGGETQYF.

The rearrangement links TRBV5-4 to TRBJ2-1; 13 bases line up with TRBD2. CDR1 SGHNT and CDR2 YYREEE come from the germline V gene (reference sequence). This CDR3 has 18 residues. Trimming took 5 bases from V and 0 from J; bases not matched to a gene: 8. CDR3 sequence reads: CASSPGLAGISSYNEQFF. The CDR3 coding sequence is TGTGCCAGCAGTCCGGGACTAGCGGGGATTAGCTCCTACAATGAGCAGTTCTTC.

The chain carries TRBV7-2 and TRBJ2-1; D perhaps matches TRBD2 (6 bases). Trimming cost V 5 bases and J 10 bases, with 15 bases left between them. The CDR3 sequence is 13 residues long. Germline assignment: CDR1 SGHTA and CDR2 FQGNSA. DNA for the CDR3: TGTGCCAGCAGCCGTGACTCGGCGGGGGAGCAGTTCTTC. It encodes CASSRDSAGEQFF.

This rearrangement joins TRBV6-5 to TRBJ1-3; TRBD1 might be the D (5 bases). Germline CDR1 reads MNHEY; CDR2 reads SVGAGI. V was clipped by 0 bases and J by 4 bases, with 13 bases between them. This CDR3 region has 16 residues. CDR3 sequence reads: CASSYSGQGTGNTIYF. CDR3 nucleotides: TGTGCCAGCAGTTACTCCGGGCAGGGTACAGGAAACACCATATATTTT.

This clone was seen only a few times. The gene calls are TRBV7-9 and TRBJ2-1; 12 bases match TRBD2. V was pared by 1 base and J by 8 bases, with 6 bases of the junction left unmatched. The CDR3 has 16 residues. Looked up from germline, CDR1 is SEHNR and CDR2 is FQNEAQ (reference sequence). The chain's CDR3 is CASSLGILAGGDEQFF. The DNA of the CDR3 is TGTGCCAGCAGCTTAGGAATCCTAGCGGGGGGGGATGAGCAGTTCTTC.

The chain couples TRBV7-2 to TRBJ2-3; 11 positions match TRBD1. The CDR3 length is 14 residues. Germline values: CDR1 SGHTA, CDR2 FQGNSA. The junction had 6 bases not matched to a gene; V was cut back by 5 bases and J by 8 bases. DNA for the CDR3: TGTGCCAGCAGCAGAGGACAGGGGGCGTCTACGCAGTATTTT. This codes for CASSRGQGASTQYF.

The CDR3 region is CASSLTRDREKRSPLHF. CDR3 DNA sequence: TGTGCCAGCAGCCTTACCCGGGACAGGGAAAAGAGATCACCCCTCCACTTT. J is TRBJ1-6 and V is TRBV5-6; 9 bases align to TRBD1. J lost 10 bases, V lost 4 bases, and 15 bases had no gene match. Germline CDR1 and CDR2: SGHDT and YYEEEE. The CDR3 has 17 residues.

The CDR3 DNA reads as TGTGCCAGCAGGGCCGGGACAGAGTCCACCGGGGAGCTGTTTTTT. Its protein product is CASRAGTESTGELFF. The genes are TRBV6-5 and TRBJ2-2; 7 bases agree with TRBD1. Germline CDR1 and CDR2: MNHEY and SVGAGI. CDR3 length: 15 amino acids. The V gene end was trimmed by 6 bases and the J gene end by 4 bases; junction bases not matched to a gene: 8.

This clone was recorded at least ten times. CDR3 sequence (DNA): TGTGCCAGCAGTGGGAACAGGGGGGTCACTGAAGCTTTCTTT. Residues: CASSGNRGVTEAFF. The chain joins TRBV6-6 to TRBJ1-1; TRBD1 agrees at 8 bases. V shed 5 bases and J 4 bases; nucleotides not matched to a gene: 6. The CDR3 is made up of 14 amino acids. The V gene's germline CDR1 is MNHNY and CDR2 SVGAGI (reference sequence).

The chain joins TRBV6-5 to TRBJ2-3, with 7 bases lining up with TRBD1. Germline V gene lookup returns CDR1 MNHEY and CDR2 SVGAGI. V lost 7 bases and J lost 3; bases outside the gene matches: 7. This CDR3 is 14 amino acids long. In DNA, the CDR3 is TGTGCCAGCAAACCGACAGGGTCGACAGATACGCAGTATTTT. It encodes CASKPTGSTDTQYF.